One T cell receptor (beta chain) is described in this entry. The antigen is not known. These data belong to a study of beta chain features in type 1 diabetes. Study-level findings and limits: In patients and controls equally, PCR might favor templates that are shorter. Moderate but significant shortening of TCRB CDR3s was recorded in all four CD4+ subsets from Type 1 diabetes patients.

CDR1 is SGDLS and CDR2 is YYNGEE in the germline V gene. The CDR3 extends over 17 amino acids. V was pared by 1 base and J by 4 bases, with 12 bases of the junction left unmatched. As every portion of the isolated RNA was reverse transcribed, the sequencing read expressed TCRB transcripts. Assay used: immunoSEQ multiplex PCR; TCRdb lists only in-frame clones, some missing. This sample yields fewer than 250,000 clones, of which around 68% are seen a single time; 0.053% belongs to the top ten. The sample consisted of naive CD4+ T cells from blood. The TCR originated in a man in his thirties or forties in good health. This chain links TRBV9 with TRBJ2-3, with TRBD2 matching over 7 bases. CDR3 residues: CASSVSGRALKADTQYF. The CDR3 nucleotides are TGTGCCAGCAGCGTAAGTGGGAGGGCCTTGAAGGCAGATACGCAGTATTTT.